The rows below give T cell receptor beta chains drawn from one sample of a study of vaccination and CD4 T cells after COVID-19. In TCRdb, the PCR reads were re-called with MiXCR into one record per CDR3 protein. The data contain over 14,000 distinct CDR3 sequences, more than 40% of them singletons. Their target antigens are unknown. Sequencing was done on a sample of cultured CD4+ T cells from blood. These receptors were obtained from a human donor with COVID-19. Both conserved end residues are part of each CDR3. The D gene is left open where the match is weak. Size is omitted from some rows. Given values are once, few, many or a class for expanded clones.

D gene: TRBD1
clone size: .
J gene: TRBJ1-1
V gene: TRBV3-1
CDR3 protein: CASSLSGGGITEAFF

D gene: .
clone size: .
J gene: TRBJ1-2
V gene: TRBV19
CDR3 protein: CASSIRTDNYGYTF

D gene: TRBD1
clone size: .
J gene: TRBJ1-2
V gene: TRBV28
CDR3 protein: CASSTGGVSAGGYTF

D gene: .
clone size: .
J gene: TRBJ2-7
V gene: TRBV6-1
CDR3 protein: CASGGGSYEQYF

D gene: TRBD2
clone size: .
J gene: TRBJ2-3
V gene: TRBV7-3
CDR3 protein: CASSLKGTSAYTQYF

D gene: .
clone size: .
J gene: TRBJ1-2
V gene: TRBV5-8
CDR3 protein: CASSLVRGGTF

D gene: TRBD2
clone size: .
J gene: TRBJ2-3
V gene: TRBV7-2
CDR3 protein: CASSYSGSPATDTQYF

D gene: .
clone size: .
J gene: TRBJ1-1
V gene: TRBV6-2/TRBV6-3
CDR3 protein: CASSYLRNTEAFF

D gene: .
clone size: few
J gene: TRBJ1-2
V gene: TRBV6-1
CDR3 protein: CASRPPGTTPLGYTF

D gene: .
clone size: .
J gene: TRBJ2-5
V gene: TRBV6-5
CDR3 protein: CASSYLETQYF

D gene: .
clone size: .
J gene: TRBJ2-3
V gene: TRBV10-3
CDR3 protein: CAINGAFSTDTQYF

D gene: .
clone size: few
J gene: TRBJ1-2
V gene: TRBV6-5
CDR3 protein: CASSSGGRIYGYTF

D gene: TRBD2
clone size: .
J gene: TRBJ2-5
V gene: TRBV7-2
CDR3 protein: CASSLGPTSGGQETQYF

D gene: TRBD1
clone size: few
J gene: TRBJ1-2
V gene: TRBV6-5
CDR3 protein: CASSYPGTGGDGYTF

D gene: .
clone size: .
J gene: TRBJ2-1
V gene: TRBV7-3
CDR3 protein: CASSQGLAKNNEQFF